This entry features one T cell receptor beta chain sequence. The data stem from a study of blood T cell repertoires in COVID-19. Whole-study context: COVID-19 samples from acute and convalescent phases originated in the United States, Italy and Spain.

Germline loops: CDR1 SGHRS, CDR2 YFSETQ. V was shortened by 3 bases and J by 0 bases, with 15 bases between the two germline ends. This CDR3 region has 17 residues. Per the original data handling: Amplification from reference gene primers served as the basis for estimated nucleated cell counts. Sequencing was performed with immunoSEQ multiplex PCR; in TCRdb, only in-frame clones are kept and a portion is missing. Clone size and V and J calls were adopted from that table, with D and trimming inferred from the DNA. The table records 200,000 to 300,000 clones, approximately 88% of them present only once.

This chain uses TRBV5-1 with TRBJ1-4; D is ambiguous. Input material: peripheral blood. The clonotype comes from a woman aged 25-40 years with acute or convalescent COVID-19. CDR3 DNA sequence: TGCGCCAGCAGCTGGATTGCGAGGGCTGCAACTAATGAAAAACTGTTTTTT. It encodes CASSWIARAATNEKLFF.